The clone carrying this T cell receptor (beta chain) was observed many times. As yet, its antigen is unknown. This sample is part of a study of metastatic and nonmetastatic thyroid tumors. The entire patient cohort was treatment-naive prior to thyroid surgery. Study-level results: Versus benign nodules, malignant thyroid tumors reportedly had significantly higher TCR beta diversity, in blood and tumor.

There are 18 residues in the CDR3. Germline-derived CDR1 and CDR2 are SGHNT and YENEEA. Trimming took 5 bases from V and 4 from J; bases not matched to a gene: 9. Original methodology: Variation in CDR3 across clinicopathological groups served as the basis for constructing a distant-metastasis classifier in papillary thyroid cancer. Using MiXCR, TCRdb re-called clones from the PCR reads. In this record, the V and J calls reflect TCRdb's handling and not the investigators' own analysis. The sample has 46,000 or so clones, roughly 15% seen once. The specimen sequenced was blood. This sequence originates from a female donor with papillary thyroid cancer or a benign thyroid nodule (not recorded which). Some clones in this sample may be carry-over from other donors' samples. The rearrangement joins TRBV11-3 to TRBJ2-1, with TRBD2 matching 15 bases. In nucleotides, the CDR3 is TGTGCCAGCAGCCCCCGTCCGGGACTAGCGGGAGGATACAATGAGCAGTTCTTC. Amino acid sequence: CASSPRPGLAGGYNEQFF.